The 21 T cell receptor beta chains reported below all come from one sample, sequenced in a study of shared clonotypes between healthy human individuals. Data came from immunoSEQ multiplex PCR; TCRdb stores just in-frame clones and leaves some out. The profile shows over a million clones, about 75% of them singletons. Sequenced input: memory CD4+ T cells sorted from blood. Subset noted: CD45RA-negative fraction. The receptors stem from a man aged 18-30 years in good health.

The rearrangement joins TRBV7-3 to TRBJ2-2, with D tentatively TRBD2 (6 bases). The germline V gene encodes CDR1 SGHTA and CDR2 FQGTGA. Trimming cost V 5 bases and J 7 bases, with 11 bases left between them. The CDR3 length is 13 residues. The CDR3, as DNA: TGTGCCAGCAGCCTTGGAGGGGACGGGGAGCTGTTTTTT. Amino acids: CASSLGGDGELFF.

The CDR3 nucleotides are TGCGCCAGCAGCTTGGCCGGTGGTGACAATGAAAAACTGTTTTTT. This sequence encodes CASSLAGGDNEKLFF. The rearrangement links TRBV5-1 to TRBJ1-4; no clear D gene. Deletions cut 0 bases from V and 5 bases from J, with 11 bases between. The CDR3 is 15 residues long. Looked up from germline, CDR1 is SGHRS and CDR2 is YFSETQ.

This clone appeared a few times. The chain uses TRBV27 and TRBJ1-1, with D possibly being TRBD1 (5 bases). The V gene's germline CDR1 is MNHEY and CDR2 SMNVEV (reference sequence). This CDR3 has 13 amino acids. V lost 6 bases to trimming and J lost 11 bases, with 19 bases between them. CDR3 nucleotides: TGTGCCAGCAGAGTACGACCGGACAATTTGGCTTTCTTT. Protein product: CASRVRPDNLAFF.

The CDR3 nucleotides read TGTGCCTGGAGCGCGGACAGTAGGCAGCCCCAGCATTTT. Its protein is CAWSADSRQPQHF. J is TRBJ1-5 and V is TRBV30; TRBD1 is a possible D gene (6 bases). The CDR3 contains 13 residues. V lost 3 bases to trimming and J lost 7 bases, with 13 bases between them. Per the germline V gene, CDR1 is GTSNPN and CDR2 is SVGIG (reference sequence).

The chain joins TRBV28 to TRBJ2-2; D possibly corresponds to TRBD1 (6 bases). CDR1 is MDHEN and CDR2 is SYDVKM in the germline V gene. This CDR3 spans 15 amino acids. The CDR3 DNA reads TGTGTCACAAGCAGGGGTGCCCCGAACACCGGGGAGCTGTTTTTT. Residues: CVTSRGAPNTGELFF.

This chain joins TRBV5-6 and TRBJ2-6, with D possibly TRBD2 on 5 matching bases. The CDR3 is 18 amino acids. Germline values: CDR1 SGHDT, CDR2 YYEEEE. Deletions cut 2 bases from V and 1 base from J, with 16 bases between. In DNA, the CDR3 is TGTGCCAGCAGCTTTTCGGGGATAGGCCTTTCTGGGGCCAACGTCCTGACTTTC. Its translation is CASSFSGIGLSGANVLTF. The full variable domain, its missing parts supplied by reference TRBV5-6 and TRBJ2-6, is DAGVTQSPTHLIKTRGQQVTLRCSPKSGHDTVSWYQQALGQGPQFIFQYYEEEERQRGNFPDRFSGHQFPNYSSELNVNALLLGDSALYLCASSFSGIGLSGANVLTFGAGSRLTVL.

The chain couples TRBV30 to TRBJ1-3; possible D gene TRBD1, 6 bases. CDR1 is GTSNPN and CDR2 is SVGIG in the germline V gene (reference sequence). The V end was cut by 3 bases, the J end by 1 base, with 13 bases between. The CDR3 loop spans 15 amino acids. The CDR3 sequence: CAWRTGFASGNTIYF. In DNA form, the CDR3 reads TGTGCCTGGAGAACAGGGTTCGCTTCTGGAAACACCATATATTTT.

The chain employs TRBV20-1 and TRBJ2-1; 7 bases fit TRBD2. V gave up 6 bases and J gave up 10 bases; unmatched junction bases: 6. Germline assignment: CDR1 DFQATT and CDR2 SNEGSKA (reference sequence). The CDR3 sequence is 11 residues long. DNA of the CDR3: TGCAGTGCCCTTGGACTAGAAGAGCAGTTCTTC. Amino acid sequence: CSALGLEEQFF.

The V gene is TRBV9, the J gene TRBJ2-7; the D gene is possibly TRBD2 (6 bases). Germline values: CDR1 SGDLS, CDR2 YYNGEE. Trimming shortened V by 0 bases and J by 3 bases, and 13 bases separated the two germline ends. This CDR3 region has 15 residues. The CDR3 DNA follows: TGTGCCAGCAGCGTAGGCGATAGCGGACTCTACGAGCAGTACTTC. As protein: CASSVGDSGLYEQYF. The full variable domain, completed using reference TRBV9 and TRBJ2-7, is DSGVTQTPKHLITATGQRVTLRCSPRSGDLSVYWYQQSLDQGLQFLIQYYNGEERAKGNILERFSAQQFPDLHSELNLSSLELGDSALYFCASSVGDSGLYEQYFGPGTRLTVT.

This clone has only a few counts. The genes are TRBV18 and TRBJ2-5; tentative D call: TRBD1 (5 bases). V gave up 1 base and J gave up 2 bases, with 11 bases separating them. Germline V gene lookup returns CDR1 KGHSH and CDR2 LQKENI. CDR3 length equals 15 residues. The CDR3: CASSPQGMGQETQYF. The DNA for the CDR3 is TGTGCCAGCTCACCACAGGGGATGGGACAAGAGACCCAGTACTTC.

The gene calls are TRBV6-5 and TRBJ1-5; no clear D. Germline V lookup: CDR1 MNHEY, CDR2 SVGAGI. The V end lost 2 bases, the J end lost 5 bases, and 16 bases lay between the germline ends. The CDR3 contains 16 residues. CDR3 bases: TGTGCCAGCAGTTACGGTTATGGCTTAGGGCATCAGCCCCAGCATTTT. Translation: CASSYGYGLGHQPQHF.

This clone was found once. This likely traces to a read error, being one base from a far larger clone. The chain employs TRBV28 and TRBJ1-2; TRBD1 matches at 8 bases. CDR1 MDHEN and CDR2 SYDVKM come from the germline V gene. The CDR3 is 16 amino acids. V lost 1 base to trimming and J lost 4 bases; unmatched junction nucleotides: 8. CDR3 in amino acids: CASSLFRRGQGYGYTF. The CDR3 coding sequence is TGTGCCAGCAGTTTATTCCGCAGGGGGCAGGGCTATGGCTACACCTTC.

In its sample, this clone was seen once. This chain uses TRBV6-6 with TRBJ1-4; 7 bases line up with TRBD1. CDR3 length equals 12 residues. Trimming at V came to 8 bases and at J to 8 bases, leaving 5 bases not matched to a gene. Germline values: CDR1 MNHNY, CDR2 SVGAGI (reference sequence). The DNA of the CDR3 is TGTGCCAGCTCGGGACAGACAGAAAAACTGTTTTTT. Encoded protein: CASSGQTEKLFF.

The chain carries TRBV7-9 and TRBJ2-1, with 13 bases matching TRBD2. This CDR3 has 15 amino acids. The V segment lost 5 bases and the J segment 5 bases; nucleotides outside the gene matches: 3. Germline V gives CDR1 SEHNR, CDR2 FQNEAQ (reference sequence). The CDR3 DNA is TGTGCCAGCAGCCCTGGGACTAGCGGGGACAATGAGCAGTTCTTC. It translates to CASSPGTSGDNEQFF.

The V gene is TRBV19, the J gene TRBJ1-4; D gene unclear. Germline V gene sequence: CDR1 LNHDA, CDR2 SQIVND (reference sequence). V was trimmed by 5 bases and J by 0 bases, leaving 10 bases between them. This CDR3 spans 15 amino acids. CDR3 sequence: CASSVDVATNEKLFF. The CDR3, as DNA: TGTGCCAGTAGTGTGGACGTTGCAACTAATGAAAAACTGTTTTTT. The variable domain in full, completed from reference TRBV19 and TRBJ1-4, reads DGGITQSPKYLFRKEGQNVTLSCEQNLNHDAMYWYRQDPGQGLRLIYYSQIVNDFQKGDIAEGYSVSREKKESFPLTVTSAQKNPTAFYLCASSVDVATNEKLFFGSGTQLSVL.

The chain joins TRBV7-3 to TRBJ2-3; D gene ambiguous. Germline V gene data show CDR1 as SGHTA and CDR2 as FQGTGA. The CDR3 is made up of 15 amino acids. Deletions cut 4 bases from V and 0 bases from J, with 11 bases between. CDR3 residues: CASSYTATSTDTQYF. The CDR3 bases are TGTGCCAGCAGCTACACAGCCACAAGCACAGATACGCAGTATTTT. Combining the CDR3 with reference TRBV7-3 and TRBJ2-3 gives the whole variable domain GAGVSQTPSNKVTEKGKYVELRCDPISGHTALYWYRQSLGQGPEFLIYFQGTGAADDSGLPNDRFFAVRPEGSVSTLKIQRTERGDSAVYLCASSYTATSTDTQYFGPGTRLTVL.

The genes are TRBV7-2 and TRBJ2-3; possibly TRBD1 or TRBD2 for D (5 bases each). The CDR3 has 12 residues. Germline V gives CDR1 SGHTA, CDR2 FQGNSA. The V end lost 5 bases, the J end lost 8 bases, and 11 bases lay between the germline ends. CDR3 nucleotides: TGTGCCAGCAGCCCCGGGGCCAGTACGCAGTATTTT. This codes for CASSPGASTQYF.

The rearrangement uses TRBV11-2 and TRBJ2-1; tentative D call: TRBD2 (5 bases). The CDR3 is 16 residues long. Germline CDR1 and CDR2: SGHAT and FQNNGV. The V and J ends lost 6 bases and 8 bases respectively, with 23 bases between them. The CDR3 protein is CASSTITWTQLDEQFF. In DNA form, the CDR3 reads TGTGCCAGCAGTACAATCACTTGGACTCAATTGGATGAGCAGTTCTTC. The full variable domain, rest sourced from reference TRBV11-2 and TRBJ2-1, is EAGVAQSPRYKIIEKRQSVAFWCNPISGHATLYWYQQILGQGPKLLIQFQNNGVVDDSQLPKDRFSAERLKGVDSTLKIQPAKLEDSAVYLCASSTITWTQLDEQFFGPGTRLTVL.

This chain joins TRBV14 and TRBJ1-1; tentatively, D is TRBD1 (5 bases). The CDR3 length is 13 residues. Trimming cost V 4 bases and J 7 bases, with 13 bases left between them. Looked up from germline, CDR1 is SGHDN and CDR2 is FVKESK. The DNA for the CDR3 is TGTGCCAGCAGCCGGTATGGGGGGGGTGAAGCTTTCTTT. Amino acid sequence: CASSRYGGGEAFF.

This clone was seen once. The chain uses TRBV2 and TRBJ2-5; D unresolved. The CDR3 sequence is 14 residues long. Trimming shortened V by 2 bases and J by 1 base, and 8 bases separated the two germline ends. CDR1 and CDR2 from the germline V gene are SNHLY and FYNNEI. In DNA, the CDR3 is TGTGCCAGCAGTGAAAAGGGCCTCCAAGAGACCCAGTACTTC. It codes for CASSEKGLQETQYF.

This chain joins TRBV5-1 and TRBJ1-4; D is unclear. Between the trimmed V and J ends, which lost 6 bases and 7 bases, there was a span of 13 bases. This CDR3 has 13 residues. Germline CDR1 and CDR2: SGHRS and YFSETQ. CDR3 sequence reads: CASKDRWSEKLFF. The CDR3 DNA sequence: TGCGCCAGCAAAGACCGGTGGAGTGAAAAACTGTTTTTT.